This T cell receptor beta chain was identified in a study of metastatic and nonmetastatic thyroid tumors. Study in general: The comparison covered peripheral blood and tumor or nodule tissue in malignant and benign thyroid patients. Study outcomes and limitations: Significantly greater TCR beta diversity was reportedly found in malignant thyroid tumors than in benign nodules (in blood and tumor).

Every patient was untreated before thyroid surgery. The CDR3 loop spans 16 amino acids. Trimming took 4 bases from V and 6 from J, leaving 22 bases between them. The V gene's germline CDR1 is SGHTA and CDR2 FQGTGA. In the source study's methods: A distant-metastasis classifier for papillary thyroid cancer was built using CDR3 differences across clinicopathological groups. TCRdb re-analyzed the PCR reads using MiXCR. The V and J calls were not made by the authors but by TCRdb's processing. The profile covers about 50,000 clones, with 4% to 5% appearing a single time and less than 10% taken by the ten largest. This clone occurred a few times. Its target is unknown. A clone one base away is much larger, so this may be a read error.

Sample: blood. V is TRBV7-3 and J is TRBJ2-7; D gene unclear. The source is a female donor with papillary thyroid cancer or a benign thyroid nodule (not recorded which). Some clones in this sample may be carry-over from other donors' samples. This CDR3 is CASSSRADLPKVEQYF. The CDR3 DNA is TGTGCCAGCAGCTCCCGGGCAGACCTCCCTAAGGTCGAGCAGTACTTC. Based on the CDR3 plus reference TRBV7-3 and TRBJ2-7, the full variable domain is GAGVSQTPSNKVTEKGKYVELRCDPISGHTALYWYRQSLGQGPEFLIYFQGTGAADDSGLPNDRFFAVRPEGSVSTLKIQRTERGDSAVYLCASSSRADLPKVEQYFGPGTRLTVT.